The entry below describes one T cell receptor (beta chain). The germline gives CDR1 MNHEY, CDR2 SMNVEV (reference sequence). Trimming removed 7 bases at V and 9 bases at J, with 10 bases between. The CDR3 loop spans 11 amino acids. Sampling of blood occurred at baseline, cycle 4 day 1, and cycle 7 day 1. The sample belongs to a study of OX40 agonist ivuxolimab in advanced cancers. Study as a whole: People who had prior anti-PD-1, anti-PD-L1 or anti-CTLA-4 therapy could take part, and under 50% had some.

The data were produced by immunoSEQ multiplex PCR, yet TCRdb's version contains in-frame clones alone and is incomplete. The sample carries about 86,000 clones, more than 80% recorded once. Sample: CD4+ or CD8+ T cells sorted from blood, taken in a trial of the OX40 agonist ivuxolimab. This chain joins TRBV27 and TRBJ2-1, with D possibly TRBD2 on 6 matching bases. This receptor was taken from an adult with an advanced solid tumor such as melanoma, head and neck, liver or kidney cancer. CDR3 sequence (DNA): TGTGCCAGCAAAGGGACTGGTGAGCAGTTCTTC. It translates to CASKGTGEQFF.